This TCR beta chain was captured in a study of blood T cell repertoires in COVID-19. Only in-frame clones appear in the TCRdb table, and some are missing; sequencing was by immunoSEQ multiplex PCR. The sample contains about 290,000 clones, nearly 90% of which appear only once. The V and J ends lost 1 base and 11 bases, in that order; junction bases with no gene match: 5. Germline V gene lookup returns CDR1 KGHDR and CDR2 SFDVKD. This CDR3 has 13 residues. The chain couples TRBV24-1 to TRBJ1-1; 8 bases align to TRBD1. This sequence originates from a woman between 25 and 40 years old with COVID-19, enrolled during active disease. The specimen was peripheral blood. For the CDR3, the DNA is TGTGCCACCAGTGATTTTGCAGGGGGCCCGGCTTTCTTT. The encoded protein is CATSDFAGGPAFF.